This T cell receptor (beta chain) was documented in a study of T-cell memory formation after mild COVID-19. The CDR3 is made up of 15 amino acids. The junction had 4 bases not matched to a gene; V was cut back by 4 bases and J by 5 bases. Germline CDR1 MDHEN, CDR2 SYDVKM. TCRdb processed the 5' RACE reads anew with MiXCR; each CDR3 protein has one entry. The table lists about 110,000 distinct CDR3 sequences, 18% of them singletons. This clonotype appeared a few times. The sample consisted of PBMCs or a T cell subset sorted from them (not recorded which). The sequence came from a young man who had mild COVID-19 (a few samples of this study predate the infection). Cell type and time point are not known. The V and J genes are TRBV28 and TRBJ2-3; TRBD1 matches at 12 bases. The CDR3 nucleotides read TGTGCCAGCAGTTCGGGACAGGGGGCCGTAGATACGCAGTATTTT. Protein: CASSSGQGAVDTQYF.